This T cell receptor beta chain was sequenced for a study of T cells after yellow fever vaccination. Study-level background: Where fractions had low cell numbers, libraries were prepared from them with the SMART-Seq v4 Ultra Low Input RNA kit. General observations from the study: Among primary-vaccination clones, most reappeared after the booster, at roughly 95% for CD4 and more than 85% for CD8. High-abundance clonotypes from the bulk population could contaminate FACS-sorted repertoires. The secondary response was weaker, and its peak arrived faster, on day 5 versus 15.

The ends were cut back, 0 bases at V and 8 bases at J, with 8 bases in the middle. There are 13 residues in the CDR3. Germline CDR1 reads MNHEY; CDR2 reads SVGAGI. TCRdb re-called the 5' RACE reads with MiXCR, one entry per CDR3 protein. Among roughly 400,000 distinct CDR3 sequences listed, around a sixth were seen once. To note about this clonotype: Its specificity is not known.

This chain joins TRBV6-5 and TRBJ2-4; no clear D gene. Specimen: PBMCs, collected before the yellow fever booster vaccination. The TCR was taken from a man between 18 and 29 years old who received the YFV17D yellow fever vaccine. The CDR3 sequence is CASSYSEQDIQYF. The CDR3 DNA follows: TGTGCCAGCAGTTACTCGGAGCAGGACATTCAGTACTTC.